These 28 T cell receptor beta chains were all obtained from the same sample, sequenced in a study of PD-1 and CTLA-4 blockade in melanoma. Produced via immunoSEQ multiplex PCR; TCRdb's table is partial and in-frame only. Among around 20,000 clones listed, about 87% were seen once. Source: CD8+ T cells from peripheral blood, taken before anti-PD-1 treatment. The receptors come from a human donor with melanoma.

The V call is TRBV6-4, the J call TRBJ2-3; D is perhaps TRBD1 or TRBD2 (5 bases each). Trimming removed 2 bases at V and 0 bases at J, with 6 bases between. From germline, CDR1 is MRHNA and CDR2 SNTAGT. The CDR3 sequence is 14 residues long. Here the CDR3 reads CASSDEGSTDTQYF. The CDR3 DNA is TGTGCCAGCAGTGACGAGGGGAGCACAGATACGCAGTATTTT.

The chain combines TRBV19 with TRBJ1-4, with a possible D match to TRBD1 (6 bases). Germline V gene lookup returns CDR1 LNHDA and CDR2 SQIVND (reference sequence). Trimming removed 7 bases at V and 5 bases at J, with 20 bases between. The CDR3 is 16 amino acids. The CDR3 DNA reads as TGTGCCAGTACCAAAGCCGTGGGGGGCCTGAATGAAAAACTGTTTTTT. It yields the protein CASTKAVGGLNEKLFF.

The chain uses TRBV7-8 and TRBJ1-1; the D is unclear. This CDR3 region has 15 residues. Trimming pared 5 bases from V and 1 base from J, leaving 14 bases between. Germline CDR1 and CDR2: SGHVS and FQNEAQ. CDR3 sequence: CASSPYRGANTEAFF. The CDR3, as DNA: TGTGCCAGCAGCCCCTACCGCGGAGCGAACACTGAAGCTTTCTTT.

The V call is TRBV9, the J call TRBJ2-3; 9 positions match TRBD1. The V gene's germline CDR1 is SGDLS and CDR2 YYNGEE. This CDR3 comprises 17 residues. V shed 3 bases and J 5 bases; nucleotides not matched to a gene: 13. The CDR3 DNA sequence: TGTGCCAGCAGCGATTCCTTCTCCGGGACAGGGTTAGATACGCAGTATTTT. Protein sequence: CASSDSFSGTGLDTQYF.

DNA of the CDR3: TGTGCCACCCTCACAAGGACAGGCTCGAACACCGGGGAGCTGTTTTTT. As protein: CATLTRTGSNTGELFF. The V gene is TRBV2, the J gene TRBJ2-2; TRBD1 matches 7 bases. Germline CDR1 and CDR2: SNHLY and FYNNEI. V lost 10 bases to trimming and J lost 0 bases; unmatched junction nucleotides: 11. This CDR3 has 16 residues.

This chain uses TRBV28 with TRBJ2-3; D is unresolved. This CDR3 spans 14 amino acids. Germline-derived CDR1 and CDR2 are MDHEN and SYDVKM. The germline V and J ends were trimmed by 6 bases and 2 bases, with 12 bases remaining between them. Written as DNA, the CDR3 is TGTGCCAGCAGCTTCACGGGCCTCACAGATACGCAGTATTTT. As protein: CASSFTGLTDTQYF.

The chain links TRBV3-1 (or the pseudogene TRBV3-2) to TRBJ2-1; possibly TRBD2 for D (5 bases). Germline CDR1 LGHDT, CDR2 YNNKEL (reference sequence). The CDR3 is made up of 15 amino acids. Deletions cut 0 bases from V and 2 bases from J, with 8 bases between. CDR3 sequence: CASSQDGLAYNEQFF. The CDR3 DNA sequence: TGTGCCAGCAGCCAAGATGGACTGGCCTACAATGAGCAGTTCTTC.

The J gene is TRBJ2-7, the V gene TRBV5-1; D call uncertain. CDR1 and CDR2 from the germline V gene are SGHRS and YFSETQ. The V end was cut by 3 bases, the J end by 0 bases, with 10 bases between. The CDR3 runs 14 residues. The CDR3 sequence: CASSYTGSSYEQYF. CDR3 DNA sequence: TGCGCCAGCAGCTACACTGGCAGCTCCTACGAGCAGTACTTC.

V and J are TRBV9 and TRBJ2-5; 9 positions match TRBD2. Germline V gene data show CDR1 as SGDLS and CDR2 as YYNGEE. With V trimmed by 7 bases and J by 5 bases, 18 bases remained unmatched. The length of the CDR3 is 17 residues. In nucleotides, the CDR3 is TGTGCCAGCGCACCTTCCCTAGCGGGGTGGGATGGGGAGACCCAGTACTTC. Protein: CASAPSLAGWDGETQYF.

V usage is TRBV14 and J usage is TRBJ2-1; possible D gene TRBD2, 5 bases. There are 16 residues in the CDR3. The germline CDR1 and CDR2 sequences are SGHDN and FVKESK. The ends were cut back, 6 bases at V and 4 bases at J, with 19 bases in the middle. The CDR3 nucleotides read TGTGCCAGCAGTCCCCTTCGGGGTCCTGAATACAATGAGCAGTTCTTC. Protein sequence: CASSPLRGPEYNEQFF.

V usage is TRBV4-1 and J usage is TRBJ2-1; perhaps TRBD2 as D (5 bases). V was trimmed by 1 base and J by 10 bases, leaving 14 bases between them. From germline, CDR1 is MGHRA and CDR2 YSYEKL. The CDR3 is 14 residues long. CDR3 DNA sequence: TGCGCCAGCAGCCAAGGAGGGATTAATGGCGAGCAGTTCTTC. It encodes CASSQGGINGEQFF.

V usage is TRBV27 and J usage is TRBJ2-1; 10 nucleotides agree with TRBD1. The CDR3 totals 16 residues. From germline, CDR1 is MNHEY and CDR2 SMNVEV (reference sequence). Trimming removed 4 bases from V and 2 bases from J; junction bases left unmatched: 5. CDR3 amino acids: CASSYLTGGPYNEQFF. Written as DNA, the CDR3 is TGTGCCAGCAGTTATTTGACAGGGGGCCCCTACAATGAGCAGTTCTTC.

CDR3 sequence: CASSPPLAGPSYEQYF. CDR3 nucleotide sequence: TGTGCCAGCAGCCCCCCACTAGCGGGGCCCTCCTACGAGCAGTACTTC. The V and J genes are TRBV13 and TRBJ2-7; 10 bases line up with TRBD2. The ends lost 5 bases at V and 0 bases at J; junction bases unmatched: 7. The V gene's germline CDR1 is PRHDT and CDR2 FYEKMQ (reference sequence). The CDR3 loop spans 16 amino acids.

This chain links TRBV6-5 with TRBJ2-7; 8 bases line up with TRBD1. V lost 6 bases to trimming and J lost 4 bases; unmatched junction nucleotides: 8. There are 14 residues in the CDR3. Germline-derived CDR1 and CDR2 are MNHEY and SVGAGI. CDR3 amino acids: CASRIRTGWYEQYF. In DNA form, the CDR3 reads TGTGCCAGCAGAATAAGGACAGGGTGGTACGAGCAGTACTTC.

This clone was seen a few times. The rearrangement links TRBV11-2 to TRBJ1-1; D unresolved. The CDR3 length is 14 residues. The germline V gene has CDR1 SGHAT and CDR2 FQNNGV. Trimming cost V 8 bases and J 3 bases, with 16 bases left between them. CDR3 coding DNA: TGTGCCAGCCGGGAAGGCCGGCCATACACTGAAGCTTTCTTT. Protein sequence: CASREGRPYTEAFF. Filled out from reference TRBV11-2 and TRBJ1-1, the complete variable domain reads EAGVAQSPRYKIIEKRQSVAFWCNPISGHATLYWYQQILGQGPKLLIQFQNNGVVDDSQLPKDRFSAERLKGVDSTLKIQPAKLEDSAVYLCASREGRPYTEAFFGQGTRLTVV.

This clone was detected only once. The chain carries TRBV27 and TRBJ1-1, with 7 nucleotides matching TRBD1. Germline assignment: CDR1 MNHEY and CDR2 SMNVEV (reference sequence). The CDR3 extends over 14 amino acids. The V and J ends lost 2 bases and 5 bases, in that order; junction bases with no gene match: 5. Here the CDR3 DNA reads TGTGCCAGCAGTTTAAAGGGGGCAAGGACTGAAGCTTTCTTT. Its translation: CASSLKGARTEAFF.

The genes are TRBV28 and TRBJ1-1, with a tentative D call TRBD1 (5 bases). The germline CDR1 and CDR2 sequences are MDHEN and SYDVKM. V lost 6 bases to trimming and J lost 9 bases, with 14 bases between them. This CDR3 has 12 amino acids. Here the CDR3 DNA reads TGTGCCAGCAGCGGGTGGCAGGGAAAAGCTTTCTTT. It specifies CASSGWQGKAFF.

This clone was seen just once. This chain links TRBV5-1 with TRBJ2-1; D may be TRBD1 (6 bases). The germline gives CDR1 SGHRS, CDR2 YFSETQ. The CDR3 totals 13 residues. V was shortened by 7 bases and J by 5 bases, with 13 bases between the two germline ends. The CDR3 spells CASAAWTDNEQFF. In DNA form, the CDR3 reads TGCGCCAGCGCTGCATGGACAGACAATGAGCAGTTCTTC.

This chain joins TRBV27 and TRBJ2-2; no firm D call. CDR1 and CDR2 (germline): MNHEY, SMNVEV (reference sequence). V lost 3 bases and J 4 bases, leaving 3 bases between the germline ends. This CDR3 contains 12 residues. CDR3 region: CASSFTTGELFF. The CDR3 DNA follows: TGTGCCAGCAGTTTTACCACCGGGGAGCTGTTTTTT.

This chain uses TRBV27 with TRBJ2-5; D is ambiguous. The V gene lost 2 bases and the J gene lost 2 bases, with 6 bases spanning the gap. This CDR3 comprises 13 residues. Per the germline V gene, CDR1 is MNHEY and CDR2 is SMNVEV (reference sequence). CDR3 sequence (DNA): TGTGCCAGCAGTTTAGGGTTTCAAGAGACCCAGTACTTC. Residues: CASSLGFQETQYF.

The chain combines TRBV12-3 or TRBV12-4 with TRBJ1-2, with TRBD1 matching 7 bases. CDR3 length: 13 amino acids. Trimming removed 7 bases from V and 4 bases from J; junction bases left unmatched: 6. For the CDR3, the DNA is TGTGCCAGCACCAGGGGGTCGATCTATGGCTACACCTTC. This sequence encodes CASTRGSIYGYTF.

The CDR3 loop is CASTPGPGTEAFF. CDR3 DNA: TGTGCCTCGACCCCGGGGCCAGGAACTGAAGCTTTCTTT. The chain is built from TRBV7-9 and TRBJ1-1; weak D call: TRBD1 (5 bases). Trimming took off 11 bases at V and 5 bases at J, with 18 bases between the two ends. The CDR3 length is 13 residues. In germline, CDR1 is SEHNR, CDR2 FQNEAQ (reference sequence). The full variable domain, with the rest looked up from reference TRBV7-9 and TRBJ1-1, is DTGVSQNPRHKITKRGQNVTFRCDPISEHNRLYWYRQTLGQGPEFLTYFQNEAQLEKSRLLSDRFSAERPKGSFSTLEIQRTEQGDSAMYLCASTPGPGTEAFFGQGTRLTVV.

The CDR3 DNA reads TGTGCCAGCAGTGGGGGGGCGAGCTCCTACAATGAGCAGTTCTTC. Translation: CASSGGASSYNEQFF. V and J are TRBV27 and TRBJ2-1; D possibly corresponds to TRBD2 (7 bases). Trimming shortened V by 5 bases and J by 0 bases, and 11 bases separated the two germline ends. CDR1 MNHEY and CDR2 SMNVEV come from the germline V gene (reference sequence). The CDR3 has 15 amino acids.

The chain has TRBV11-2 and TRBJ1-6, with D tentatively TRBD1 (5 bases). With 3 bases removed from V and 16 bases from J, the gap between germline ends came to 10 bases. Germline CDR1 SGHAT, CDR2 FQNNGV. CDR3 length: 11 residues. CDR3 protein: CASSFGAVLHF. CDR3 coding DNA: TGTGCCAGCAGCTTCGGGGCCGTGCTCCACTTT.

The chain is built from TRBV30 and TRBJ2-1; 8 bases agree with TRBD2. The CDR3 is made up of 13 amino acids. With V trimmed by 7 bases and J by 7 bases, 9 bases remained unmatched. CDR1 is GTSNPN, CDR2 SVGIG, per germline (reference sequence). CDR3 nucleotide sequence: TGTGCCTCTTATTACGGGGGGGCGAATGAGCAGTTCTTC. Translated: CASYYGGANEQFF. The full variable domain, in which reference TRBV30 and TRBJ2-1 provide the parts outside the CDR3, is SQTIHQWPATLVQPVGSPLSLECTVEGTSNPNLYWYRQAAGRGLQLLFYSVGIGQISSEVPQNLSASRPQDRQFILSSKKLLLSDSGFYLCASYYGGANEQFFGPGTRLTVL.

The chain employs TRBV27 and TRBJ2-1, with 11 bases identical to TRBD2. The CDR3 has 19 amino acids. V lost 3 bases, J lost 8 bases, and 18 bases stayed unmatched. The germline CDR1 and CDR2 sequences are MNHEY and SMNVEV (reference sequence). CDR3 in amino acids: CASSFQGPSGGPIGDEQFF. CDR3 nucleotides: TGTGCCAGCAGTTTCCAAGGGCCTAGCGGGGGGCCCATCGGCGATGAGCAGTTCTTC.

The chain recombines TRBV3-1 (or the pseudogene TRBV3-2) with TRBJ1-6; D gene uncertain. Germline V lookup: CDR1 LGHDT, CDR2 YNNKEL (reference sequence). The V end lost 0 bases, the J end lost 0 bases, and 9 bases lay between the germline ends. This CDR3 is 17 amino acids long. DNA of the CDR3: TGTGCCAGCAGCCAAGATGTCGGGAGCTCCTATAATTCACCCCTCCACTTT. Its translation: CASSQDVGSSYNSPLHF.

This clone was seen only a few times. The rearrangement joins TRBV27 to TRBJ2-7; no firm D call. The CDR3 contains 13 residues. The germline gives CDR1 MNHEY, CDR2 SMNVEV (reference sequence). V was pared by 0 bases and J by 0 bases, with 3 bases between. This CDR3 reads CASSLSDSYEQYF. CDR3 DNA sequence: TGTGCCAGCAGTTTATCTGACTCCTACGAGCAGTACTTC.